These T cell receptor beta chains were read from a single sample in a study of T cells in Graves' hyperthyroidism and ophthalmopathy. TCRdb used MiXCR to reprocess the multiplex PCR reads, holding one entry per CDR3 protein. The profile shows roughly 260,000 distinct CDR3 sequences, approximately 15% of them singletons. Sequencing was done on a sample of blood. These receptors were obtained from a woman aged 40 to 50 with Graves' hyperthyroidism that later progressed to Graves' ophthalmopathy. CDR3s include the opening cysteine and the closing phenylalanine or tryptophan. A D gene is named only where the DNA matches it firmly.

13	TRBV6-1	TRBJ2-4	NA	CASSEGAKNIQYF
14	TRBV20-1	TRBJ2-3	TRBD2	CSTDLAGGRDTQYF
13	TRBV30	TRBJ2-5	NA	CAWSVFYQETQYF
13	TRBV19	TRBJ2-5	NA	CASSTYLWETQYF
15	TRBV5-8	TRBJ2-3	NA	CASSLQQLIRHTQYF
16	TRBV5-1	TRBJ2-6	NA	CASSLQVSSGANVLTF
13	TRBV7-3	TRBJ2-2	NA	CASSLGSTGELFF
14	TRBV5-1	TRBJ2-3	TRBD2	CASSTGGLTDTQYF
18	TRBV18	TRBJ2-7	TRBD2	CASSQWIGTSGPSYEQYF
18	TRBV6-2/TRBV6-3	TRBJ2-5	TRBD2	CASSLTSGRILYQETQYF
18	TRBV9	TRBJ2-1	TRBD2	CASSGGSGRPSSYNEQFF
15	TRBV27	TRBJ2-7	TRBD1	CASSFFGTGGLEQYF
15	TRBV6-1	TRBJ1-5	NA	CASEKVLRHLQPQHF
19	TRBV20-1	TRBJ2-1	NA	CSARGGSVVAENFYNEQFF
18	TRBV28	NA	TRBD2	CASSPGTSGRSVWYEQFF
18	TRBV15	TRBJ2-5	TRBD1	CATSRDPPGQGTQETQYF
13	TRBV20-1	TRBJ1-5	TRBD1	CSALGQGSQPQHF
13	TRBV6-6	TRBJ1-5	NA	CASSYSRVQPQHF
13	TRBV6-5	TRBJ2-4	NA	CASSYGPKNIQYF
15	TRBV27	TRBJ2-1	TRBD1	CASSLGQGAINEQFF
15	TRBV9	TRBJ2-1	NA	CASSVGISGYNEQFF
14	TRBV11-2	TRBJ1-1	NA	CASTLGEANTEAFF
16	TRBV11-2	TRBJ2-7	TRBD1	CASRYQPGQGYYEQYF
16	TRBV11-1	TRBJ2-1	TRBD2	CASSHGTSGSGGEQFF
17	TRBV4-2	TRBJ2-3	TRBD2	CASSLTQRGTSGSTQYF
16	TRBV6-1	TRBJ1-6	TRBD1	CASRPRDRDYNSPLHF
13	TRBV29-1	TRBJ2-3	NA	CSVKGGGTDTQYF
14	TRBV12-3/TRBV12-4	TRBJ1-5	TRBD1	CASTGTGGHQPQHF